These 6 T cell receptor beta chains were sequenced from one sample in a study of regulatory T cells in long-lasting Graves disease. Time point meaning: newly diagnosed GD, antithyroid drugs for less than 3 months. With RNA extracted from PBMCs as input, the TCR library was made. iRepertoire HTBI primers and Arm-PCR of CDR3 regions built TCR beta libraries. Using its own MiXCR run on the multiplex PCR reads, TCRdb lists one record per CDR3 protein. Here the sample spans 520,000 or so distinct CDR3 sequences, approximately 12% being singletons. The data were also submitted as part of a second study, on T cells in Graves' hyperthyroidism and ophthalmopathy.

Material: peripheral blood mononuclear cells (PBMCs), obtained at new diagnosis, from a patient treated with antithyroid drugs. The receptors shown here come from a woman between 25 and 40 years old with Graves disease.

This clonotype was seen a handful of times. This sequence joins TRBV10-3 and TRBJ1-5; D is unresolved. V lost 10 bases to trimming and J lost 0 bases, with 19 bases between them. From germline, CDR1 is ENHRY and CDR2 SYGVKD. The CDR3 sequence is 16 residues long. CDR3 loop: CATSPWADYSNQPQHF. In DNA form, the CDR3 reads TGTGCCACCTCACCCTGGGCGGATTATAGCAATCAGCCCCAGCATTTT.

This chain connects TRBV28 to TRBJ2-3, with unresolved D. This CDR3 region has 16 residues. Germline V gene sequence: CDR1 MDHEN, CDR2 SYDVKM. Between the trimmed V and J ends, which lost 5 bases and 7 bases, there was a span of 22 bases. CDR3 region: CASSPWNEIGSNTQYF. The CDR3 DNA is TGTGCCAGCAGTCCATGGAATGAGATTGGTTCCAATACGCAGTATTTT.

V and J are TRBV20-1 and TRBJ2-1, with 9 bases identical to TRBD2. Germline V gene data show CDR1 as DFQATT and CDR2 as SNEGSKA (reference sequence). After removal of 4 bases from V and 6 bases from J, the junction contained 10 bases not matched to a gene. This CDR3 region has 15 residues. The CDR3 protein is CSAIQLDSGSNEQFF. As DNA, the CDR3 is TGCAGTGCTATTCAGTTGGATAGCGGGAGCAATGAGCAGTTCTTC.

This clonotype was seen only a few times. V is TRBV6-1 and J is TRBJ2-7; 9 positions agree with TRBD1. CDR1 is MNHNS, CDR2 SASEGT, per germline. V trimming: 7 bases; J trimming: 2 bases; junction bases outside the gene matches: 9. The CDR3 spans 15 residues. The CDR3 is CASNPGTGRTYEQYF. The CDR3 bases are TGTGCCAGCAACCCCGGGACAGGGAGGACCTACGAGCAGTACTTC.

This clonotype has at least ten counts. CDR3 nucleotide sequence: TGTGCCAGCAGTTACAGGGAGACCCAGTACTTC. Translated: CASSYRETQYF. This chain uses TRBV6-5 with TRBJ2-5; D remains unclear. CDR1 and CDR2 (germline): MNHEY, SVGAGI. The CDR3 contains 11 residues. Trimming removed 2 bases at V and 5 bases at J, with 3 bases between.

This clonotype was counted many times. The chain has TRBV19 and TRBJ2-1; D tentatively reads TRBD1 or TRBD2 (6 bases each). In germline, CDR1 is LNHDA, CDR2 SQIVND (reference sequence). Trimming took 7 bases from V and 1 from J, leaving 11 bases between them. CDR3 length: 14 amino acids. The CDR3 reads CASKGGRSYNEQFF. Written as DNA, the CDR3 is TGTGCCAGTAAAGGGGGGCGGTCCTACAATGAGCAGTTCTTC.